Following are 12 T cell receptor beta chains from one sample sequenced in a study of control samples from healthy donors and cancer patients. Some clones are missing from TCRdb's copy, which holds only in-frame ones; the method was immunoSEQ multiplex PCR. The data hold some 74,000 clones, with 94% observed a single time. Sample: blood. These receptors came from a woman in her twenties or thirties in good health.

This chain joins TRBV5-4 and TRBJ1-3; D call uncertain. The CDR3 is made up of 14 amino acids. The germline V gene encodes CDR1 SGHNT and CDR2 YYREEE (reference sequence). The V end lost 1 base, the J end lost 2 bases, and 7 bases lay between the germline ends. CDR3 nucleotides: TGTGCCAGCAGCTTGAACCCGGCTGGAAACACCATATATTTT. Protein sequence: CASSLNPAGNTIYF.

V is TRBV30 and J is TRBJ1-1; D unclear. V lost 4 bases and J lost 1, with 7 bases in between. Germline assignment: CDR1 GTSNPN and CDR2 SVGIG (reference sequence). This CDR3 is 12 amino acids long. The chain's CDR3 is CAWTVQNTEAFF. In DNA form, the CDR3 reads TGTGCCTGGACAGTACAGAACACTGAAGCTTTCTTT.

J is TRBJ1-1 and V is TRBV11-2; D unresolved. Trimming removed 2 bases from V and 6 bases from J, with 10 bases in between. Germline V gives CDR1 SGHAT, CDR2 FQNNGV. This CDR3 is 13 amino acids long. CDR3: CASSLLASAEAFF. In nucleotides, the CDR3 is TGTGCCAGCAGCTTACTAGCTTCGGCTGAAGCTTTCTTT.

The chain couples TRBV6-5 to TRBJ1-1, with 7 bases fitting TRBD1. V lost 0 bases to trimming and J lost 7 bases; unmatched junction nucleotides: 5. CDR1 is MNHEY, CDR2 SVGAGI, per germline. The CDR3 sequence is 14 residues long. CDR3 sequence reads: CASSYSWGQFEAFF. The CDR3 nucleotides are TGTGCCAGCAGTTACTCGTGGGGACAGTTTGAAGCTTTCTTT.

J is TRBJ1-2 and V is TRBV5-5, with D hard to call. This CDR3 comprises 14 residues. Looked up from germline, CDR1 is SGHKS and CDR2 is YYEKEE (reference sequence). V was cut by 4 bases and J by 3 bases, with 13 bases left in between. CDR3 loop: CASSPFTADYGYTF. CDR3 DNA: TGTGCCAGCAGCCCATTCACCGCAGACTATGGCTACACCTTC.

The chain recombines TRBV12-3 or TRBV12-4 with TRBJ1-1; D gene unclear. Trimming removed 8 bases at V and 2 bases at J, with 6 bases between. The CDR3 is made up of 11 amino acids. This chain's CDR3 is CASGKNTEAFF. In DNA form, the CDR3 reads TGTGCCAGCGGGAAAAACACTGAAGCTTTCTTT.

The chain joins TRBV3-1 (or the pseudogene TRBV3-2) to TRBJ1-1; tentatively, D is TRBD1 (6 bases). The germline V gene encodes CDR1 LGHDT and CDR2 YNNKEL (reference sequence). Trimming took 1 base from V and 0 from J, leaving 9 bases between them. CDR3 length: 15 residues. The CDR3 DNA reads TGTGCCAGCAGCCAAGGACAGGTTTTGAACACTGAAGCTTTCTTT. Its translation: CASSQGQVLNTEAFF.

The rearrangement links TRBV21-1 to TRBJ1-5. TRBV21-1 is flagged as a pseudogene. The CDR3 sequence is 19 residues long. The CDR3 DNA follows: TGTGCCAGCAGCAAATCCCCCCGGAGGGTCCAGAGGTGGAATCAGCCCCAGCATTTT. Translation gives CASSKSPRRVQRWNQPQHF.

The chain carries TRBV4-2 and TRBJ1-1, with 7 positions matching TRBD1. After removal of 3 bases from V and 10 bases from J, the junction contained 5 bases not matched to a gene. Germline V gives CDR1 LGHNA, CDR2 YNFKEQ. The CDR3 runs to 12 residues. The CDR3 spells CASSQTGSLAFF. The DNA of the CDR3 is TGTGCCAGCAGCCAGACAGGGTCTTTAGCTTTCTTT.

J is TRBJ1-1 and V is TRBV30; D is perhaps TRBD1 (5 bases). CDR3 length: 13 amino acids. The germline V and J ends were trimmed by 3 bases and 5 bases, with 13 bases remaining between them. CDR1 GTSNPN and CDR2 SVGIG come from the germline V gene (reference sequence). This CDR3 reads CAWRAIGDTEAFF. The DNA for the CDR3 is TGTGCCTGGAGAGCAATAGGGGATACTGAAGCTTTCTTT.

J is TRBJ1-2 and V is TRBV2; 7 nucleotides match TRBD1. The germline gives CDR1 SNHLY, CDR2 FYNNEI. V lost 6 bases, J lost 4 bases, and 8 bases stayed unmatched. This CDR3 comprises 14 residues. CDR3 DNA sequence: TGTGCCAGCAGCTCGTCGACAGGGACCTATGGCTACACCTTC. Its protein is CASSSSTGTYGYTF.

This sequence joins TRBV5-1 and TRBJ2-5; weak D call: TRBD1 (6 bases). CDR1 is SGHRS, CDR2 YFSETQ, per germline. Trimming cost V 4 bases and J 2 bases, with 12 bases left between them. The length of the CDR3 is 14 residues. This CDR3 is CASSRNGQQETQYF. Here the CDR3 DNA reads TGCGCCAGCAGCCGTAACGGACAGCAAGAGACCCAGTACTTC.